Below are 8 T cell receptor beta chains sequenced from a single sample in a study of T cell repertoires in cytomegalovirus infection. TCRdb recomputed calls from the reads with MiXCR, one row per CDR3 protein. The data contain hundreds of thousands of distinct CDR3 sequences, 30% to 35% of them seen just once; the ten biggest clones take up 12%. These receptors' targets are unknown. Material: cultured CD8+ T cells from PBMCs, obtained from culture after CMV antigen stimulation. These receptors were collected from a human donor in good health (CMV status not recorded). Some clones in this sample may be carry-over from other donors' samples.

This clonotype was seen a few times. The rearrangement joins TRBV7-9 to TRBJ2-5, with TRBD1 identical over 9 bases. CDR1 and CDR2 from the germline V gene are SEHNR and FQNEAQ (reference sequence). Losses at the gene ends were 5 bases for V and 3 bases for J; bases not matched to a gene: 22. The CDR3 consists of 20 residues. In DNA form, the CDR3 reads TGTGCCAGCAGCCTTCTTTCGACATGGACAGGGGATATAGCGGAAGAGACCCAGTACTTC. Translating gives CASSLLSTWTGDIAEETQYF.

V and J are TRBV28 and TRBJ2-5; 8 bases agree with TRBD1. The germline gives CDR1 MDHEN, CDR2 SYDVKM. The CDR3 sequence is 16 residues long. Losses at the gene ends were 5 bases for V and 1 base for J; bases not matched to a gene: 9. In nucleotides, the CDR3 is TGTGCCAGCAGTACACACCTCAGGGGGCTCCAAGAGACCCAGTACTTC. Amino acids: CASSTHLRGLQETQYF.

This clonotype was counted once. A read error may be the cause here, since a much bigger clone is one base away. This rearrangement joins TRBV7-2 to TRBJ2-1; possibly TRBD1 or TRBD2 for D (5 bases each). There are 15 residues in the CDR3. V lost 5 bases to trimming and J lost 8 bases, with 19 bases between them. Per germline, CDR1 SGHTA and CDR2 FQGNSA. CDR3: CASSPSGLRVDEQFF. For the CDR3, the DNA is TGTGCCAGCAGCCCGTCCGGACTCAGGGTAGATGAGCAGTTCTTC.

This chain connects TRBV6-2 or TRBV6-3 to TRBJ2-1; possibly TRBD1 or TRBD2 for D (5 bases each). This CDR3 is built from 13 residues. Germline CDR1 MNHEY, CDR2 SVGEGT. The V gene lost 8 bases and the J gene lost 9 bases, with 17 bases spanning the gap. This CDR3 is CASLGIGGGEQFF. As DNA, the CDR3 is TGTGCCAGCCTCGGGATTGGGGGTGGTGAGCAGTTCTTC.

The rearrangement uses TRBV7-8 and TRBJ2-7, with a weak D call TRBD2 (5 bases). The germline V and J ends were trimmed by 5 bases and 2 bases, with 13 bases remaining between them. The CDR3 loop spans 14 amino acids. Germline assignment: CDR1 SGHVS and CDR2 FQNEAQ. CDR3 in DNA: TGTGCCAGCAGCCCCCGAGGGTCCGCCTACGAGCAGTACGTC. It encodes CASSPRGSAYEQYV.

CDR3 nucleotides: TGTGCCAGCAGCGTAGCTACAGGCCCTCACAATGAGCAGTTCTTC. Protein product: CASSVATGPHNEQFF. This rearrangement joins TRBV9 to TRBJ2-1; D is possibly TRBD1 (5 bases). Trimming shortened V by 0 bases and J by 5 bases, and 12 bases separated the two germline ends. The CDR3 consists of 15 residues. CDR1 and CDR2 (germline): SGDLS, YYNGEE.

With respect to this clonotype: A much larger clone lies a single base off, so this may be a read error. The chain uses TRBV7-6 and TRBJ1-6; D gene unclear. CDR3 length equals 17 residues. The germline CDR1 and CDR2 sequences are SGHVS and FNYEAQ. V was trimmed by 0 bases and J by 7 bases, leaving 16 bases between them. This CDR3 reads CASSLAKIQRANSPLHF. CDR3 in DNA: TGTGCCAGCAGCTTAGCGAAGATACAGAGGGCCAATTCACCCCTCCACTTT.

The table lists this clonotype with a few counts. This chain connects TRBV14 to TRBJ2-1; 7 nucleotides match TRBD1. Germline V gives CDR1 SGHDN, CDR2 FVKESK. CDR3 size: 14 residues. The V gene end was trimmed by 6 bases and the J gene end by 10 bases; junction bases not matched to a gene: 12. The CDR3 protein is CASRGTEGGREQFF. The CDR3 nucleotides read TGTGCCAGCAGGGGGACAGAAGGGGGACGGGAGCAGTTCTTC.